The 23 T cell receptor beta chains below come from one sample, sequenced in a study of T cells in women clearing cervical HPV infection. Sequencing used immunoSEQ multiplex PCR; TCRdb keeps in-frame clones, though not all of them. The sample features 40,000 or so clones, with roughly 5.8% in its top ten. The sample consisted of blood buffy coat. The receptors shown here come from a woman between 18 and 69 years old with a cervical HPV16 infection that either progressed to CIN3+ or cleared (not recorded which).

CDR3 bases read: TGTGCCAGCTCACACCCAAGGGGATTGGGAACCTACGAC. This encodes CASSHPRGLGTYD. The CDR3 as a whole reads CASSHPRGLGTYDYTF. J is TRBJ1-2 and V is TRBV18, with a possible D match to TRBD1 (5 bases). Sequencing ends 3 residues short of the CDR3 end; the germline J gene provides the rest. The CDR3 consists of 16 residues. Germline V lookup: CDR1 KGHSH, CDR2 LQKENI.

Regarding this clone: The read is 3 residues too short to cover the CDR3 end, so that end is filled in from the germline J gene. The chain is built from TRBV19 and TRBJ1-2; TRBD1 agrees at 8 bases. Germline-derived CDR1 and CDR2 are LNHDA and SQIVND (reference sequence). The length of the CDR3 is 15 residues. The CDR3 DNA, read in part, is TGTGCCAGTAGTACCGGGACAGGATCCTACAATGAC. This gives the protein CASSTGTGSYND. The CDR3 as a whole reads CASSTGTGSYNDYTF.

A remark on this clone: The CDR3 is cut off 3 residues early in the read; its end comes from the germline J gene. The chain carries TRBV7-3 and TRBJ2-1, with 10 bases aligning to TRBD1. The CDR3 extends over 15 amino acids. In germline, CDR1 is SGHTA, CDR2 FQGTGA. The trim removed 1 base at V and 6 bases at J, leaving 3 bases unmatched. CDR3 region: CASSLRGQGGNEQFF. The CDR3 DNA, read in part, is TGTGCCAGCAGCTTAAGAGGACAGGGGGGCAATGAG. The full variable domain, its missing parts supplied by reference TRBV7-3 and TRBJ2-1, is GAGVSQTPSNKVTEKGKYVELRCDPISGHTALYWYRQSLGQGPEFLIYFQGTGAADDSGLPNDRFFAVRPEGSVSTLKIQRTERGDSAVYLCASSLRGQGGNEQFFGPGTRLTVL.

Points on this clone: With the read ending 3 residues before the CDR3 end, the germline J gene is used to fill in that end. The chain couples TRBV20-1 to TRBJ1-1; D is possibly TRBD1 (6 bases). CDR3 size: 12 residues. Germline loops: CDR1 DFQATT, CDR2 SNEGSKA (reference sequence). The sequenced CDR3 bases are TGCAGTGCTGGCCGACCCGGGACAGAA. Translated: CSAGRPGTE. The CDR3, in full, reads CSAGRPGTEAFF.

The CDR3 DNA, read in part, is TGCAGTGCTACTCCCTCTTACGAG. It yields the protein CSATPSYE. The whole CDR3 is CSATPSYEQYF. J is TRBJ2-7 and V is TRBV20-1; D not certain. The read ends 3 residues shy of where the CDR3 ends; the end is completed using the germline J gene. Germline-derived CDR1 and CDR2 are DFQATT and SNEGSKA (reference sequence). The CDR3 spans 11 residues. Trimming took off 4 bases at V and 4 bases at J, with 8 bases between the two ends.

Of note for this clone: The read finishes 3 residues shy of the CDR3 end, and the germline J gene is used to complete it. V and J are TRBV20-1 and TRBJ2-3; D may be TRBD1 (5 bases). This CDR3 has 15 residues. CDR1 and CDR2 (germline): DFQATT, SNEGSKA (reference sequence). The CDR3 DNA, read in part, is TGCAGTGCCCCACACTGGGGCAAAGTTAAAGAGACG. It codes for CSAPHWGKVKET. The entire CDR3 reads CSAPHWGKVKETQYF.

Points on this clone: The CDR3 goes on 3 residues after the read ends, and that part is filled in from the germline J gene. The rearrangement uses TRBV6-2 or TRBV6-3 and TRBJ1-1; no clear D. Germline V gene lookup returns CDR1 MNHEY and CDR2 SVGEGT. The CDR3 loop spans 16 amino acids. The covered CDR3 bases are TGTGCCAGCAGTTACTCGACTCCTCCGAAAGCAGTGATA. This gives the protein CASSYSTPPKAVI. The whole CDR3 sequence reads CASSYSTPPKAVIAFF.

As to this clone: The read terminates 3 residues ahead of where the CDR3 ends, so the germline J gene completes it. The chain combines TRBV19 with TRBJ2-3; a possible D gene is TRBD1 (5 bases). Trimming left V 7 bases short and J 0 bases short, with 11 bases between. Germline V CDR1 and CDR2: LNHDA, SQIVND (reference sequence). There are 14 residues in the CDR3. The CDR3 loop reads CASTPRQSTDTQYF. CDR3 DNA (partial): TGTGCCAGTACGCCAAGACAGAGCACAGATACG. Variable domain in full (rest from reference TRBV19 and TRBJ2-3): DGGITQSPKYLFRKEGQNVTLSCEQNLNHDAMYWYRQDPGQGLRLIYYSQIVNDFQKGDIAEGYSVSREKKESFPLTVTSAQKNPTAFYLCASTPRQSTDTQYFGPGTRLTVL.

With regard to this clone: The CDR3 goes on 3 residues after the read ends, and that part is filled in from the germline J gene. The chain couples TRBV19 to TRBJ2-1; 11 bases map to TRBD1. From germline, CDR1 is LNHDA and CDR2 SQIVND (reference sequence). CDR3 length: 16 residues. The junction had 6 bases not matched to a gene; V was cut back by 3 bases and J by 5 bases. CDR3 DNA, as far as it was read: TGTGCCAGTAGTATGTTGGGACAGGGGGTGAACAATGAG. Protein sequence: CASSMLGQGVNNE. The full CDR3 sequence reads CASSMLGQGVNNEQFF.

Concerning this clone itself: The read stops 3 residues short of the end of the CDR3; the missing end is completed from the germline J gene. The chain links TRBV7-2 to TRBJ1-5; a possible D gene is TRBD1 (6 bases). V was clipped by 5 bases and J by 5 bases, with 13 bases between them. CDR3 length equals 14 residues. CDR1 and CDR2 from the germline V gene are SGHTA and FQGNSA. The CDR3 DNA, read in part, is TGTGCCAGCAGCGCCTTCCGACAGGATCAGCCC. Its protein product is CASSAFRQDQP. The entire CDR3 is CASSAFRQDQPQHF. Combining the CDR3 with reference TRBV7-2 and TRBJ1-5 gives the whole variable domain GAGVSQSPSNKVTEKGKDVELRCDPISGHTALYWYRQSLGQGLEFLIYFQGNSAPDKSGLPSDRFSAERTGGSVSTLTIQRTQQEDSAVYLCASSAFRQDQPQHFGDGTRLSIL.

As regards this clone: The read finishes 3 residues shy of the CDR3 end, and the germline J gene is used to complete it. The chain couples TRBV4-2 to TRBJ1-4; TRBD1 is a possible D gene (6 bases). Germline-derived CDR1 and CDR2 are LGHNA and YNFKEQ. Deletions cut 3 bases from V and 3 bases from J, with 14 bases between. This CDR3 has 16 residues. CDR3 sequence reads: CASSQTGQTPNEKLFF. CDR3 DNA (partial): TGTGCCAGCAGCCAGACCGGACAGACCCCTAATGAAAAA.

A remark on this clone: The read is 3 residues too short to cover the CDR3 end, so that end is filled in from the germline J gene. The chain uses TRBV19 and TRBJ1-2, with unresolved D. The CDR3 length is 15 residues. Germline V gene lookup returns CDR1 LNHDA and CDR2 SQIVND (reference sequence). Incomplete CDR3 DNA: TGTGCCAGTAGTATCCGAGCGGGAGGGAAAGATACC. Its translation is CASSIRAGGKDT. The whole CDR3 region reads CASSIRAGGKDTYTF.

As regards this clone: Read coverage stops 3 residues before the CDR3 terminus; the germline J gene supplies the remainder. This chain uses TRBV6-1 with TRBJ1-5; 9 bases are a match to TRBD1. The CDR3 is made up of 15 amino acids. J lost 2 bases, V lost 4 bases, and 3 bases had no gene match. Germline V gene lookup returns CDR1 MNHNS and CDR2 SASEGT. The chain's CDR3 is CASSGGQGGNQPQHF. The DNA read from the CDR3 is TGTGCCAGCAGTGGGGGACAGGGAGGCAATCAGCCC.

As for this clone: The CDR3 goes on 3 residues after the read ends, and that part is filled in from the germline J gene. The chain recombines TRBV7-3 with TRBJ2-2, with D perhaps matching TRBD1 or TRBD2 (5 bases each). The germline CDR1 and CDR2 sequences are SGHTA and FQGTGA. There are 14 residues in the CDR3. The V gene lost 4 bases and the J gene lost 5 bases, with 11 bases spanning the gap. CDR3: CASSSQEGTGELFF. The part of the CDR3 DNA that was read is TGTGCCAGCAGCTCCCAAGAGGGGACCGGGGAG.

The CDR3 region is CASSPSPSGSFTYNEQFF. The CDR3 bases that were read are TGCGCCAGCAGCCCCTCGCCTAGCGGGAGTTTCACCTACAATGAG. V gene TRBV5-1 combines with J gene TRBJ2-1; 10 nucleotides agree with TRBD2. The read falls 3 residues short of the CDR3 end, and the missing part is taken from the germline J gene. Trimming took 4 bases from V and 2 from J; bases not matched to a gene: 12. This CDR3 comprises 18 residues. Germline V lookup: CDR1 SGHRS, CDR2 YFSETQ. Using reference TRBV5-1 and TRBJ2-1 for the parts outside the CDR3, the full variable domain is KAGVTQTPRYLIKTRGQQVTLSCSPISGHRSVSWYQQTPGQGLQFLFEYFSETQRNKGNFPGRFSGRQFSNSRSEMNVSTLELGDSALYLCASSPSPSGSFTYNEQFFGPGTRLTVL.

Note on this clone: The read ends 3 residues before the CDR3 terminus; that terminus is restored from the germline J gene. This chain joins TRBV20-1 and TRBJ2-3; 7 bases are shared with TRBD2. In germline, CDR1 is DFQATT, CDR2 SNEGSKA (reference sequence). This CDR3 contains 14 residues. The CDR3 sequence is CSARRPSGRETQYF. CDR3 DNA (partial): TGCAGTGCACGGAGGCCTAGCGGCAGAGAGACG.

Notes on this clone: The read halts 3 residues ahead of the CDR3 end, with the missing end drawn from the germline J gene. This rearrangement joins TRBV13 to TRBJ2-5; tentatively, D is TRBD1 (6 bases). Trimming stripped 5 bases from V and 0 bases from J, with 10 bases between. Per the germline V gene, CDR1 is PRHDT and CDR2 is FYEKMQ (reference sequence). The CDR3 sequence is 14 residues long. The part of the CDR3 DNA that was read is TGTGCCAGCAGCGGAAGGGGGTACCAAGAGACC. Protein sequence: CASSGRGYQET. The CDR3 in its entirety is CASSGRGYQETQYF.

Comment on this clone: Read sequence stops 3 residues before the CDR3 end, and the germline J gene provides the missing end. The chain couples TRBV5-4 to TRBJ2-1; 8 nucleotides agree with TRBD2. Germline V gene sequence: CDR1 SGHNT, CDR2 YYREEE (reference sequence). The V gene end was trimmed by 3 bases and the J gene end by 8 bases; junction bases not matched to a gene: 4. CDR3 size: 13 residues. The chain's CDR3 is CASSSRGGDEQFF. The sequenced part of the CDR3 DNA is TGTGCCAGCAGCTCCCGGGGGGGGGATGAG.

In the case of this clone: The CDR3 end is not reached by the read, which stops 3 residues before it; the germline J gene fills it in. The chain combines TRBV2 with TRBJ1-5; D is undetermined. The CDR3 covers 15 residues. From germline, CDR1 is SNHLY and CDR2 FYNNEI. V shed 7 bases and J shed 0 bases, with 13 bases lying between them. The CDR3 sequence: CASTRNSYSNQPQHF. The DNA read from the CDR3 is TGTGCCAGCACCCGGAACAGTTATAGCAATCAGCCC.

A word on this clone: The read comes to an end 3 residues before the CDR3 does, leaving the germline J gene to fill in the end. This chain links TRBV28 with TRBJ2-3; 10 positions agree with TRBD1. CDR1 MDHEN and CDR2 SYDVKM come from the germline V gene. The CDR3 runs to 15 residues. The CDR3: CATSGTGVDNQPQYF. The CDR3 DNA, read in part, is TGTGCCACCAGCGGGACAGGGGTTGACAATCAGCCG. The full variable domain, completed using reference TRBV28 and TRBJ2-3, is DVKVTQSSRYLVKRTGEKVFLECVQDMDHENMFWYRQDPGLGLRLIYFSYDVKMKEKGDIPEGYSVSREKKERFSLILESASTNQTSMYLCATSGTGVDNQPQYFGPGTRLTVL.

As concerns this clone: The CDR3 is cut off 3 residues early in the read; its end comes from the germline J gene. This chain joins TRBV2 and TRBJ1-2, with 7 bases lining up with TRBD1. The CDR3 is 15 residues long. Germline V gene lookup returns CDR1 SNHLY and CDR2 FYNNEI. The part of the CDR3 DNA that was read is TGTGCCAGCAGTGAGCCAGGGGGTGTTACCAATGAC. Its translation is CASSEPGGVTND. The CDR3, in full, reads CASSEPGGVTNDYTF.

Regarding this clone: The sequence runs out 3 residues before the end of the CDR3; the remainder is reconstructed from the germline J gene. The chain uses TRBV5-1 and TRBJ2-1, with D possibly TRBD1 on 6 matching bases. There are 14 residues in the CDR3. Germline V gene lookup returns CDR1 SGHRS and CDR2 YFSETQ. Trimming shortened V by 4 bases and J by 8 bases, and 16 bases separated the two germline ends. The part of the CDR3 DNA that was read is TGCGCCAGCAGCCTCCGGACAGACTCCTATGAG. It translates to CASSLRTDSYE. The full CDR3 protein reads CASSLRTDSYEQFF.

As concerns this clone: The read is 3 residues too short to cover the CDR3 end, so that end is filled in from the germline J gene. The gene calls are TRBV18 and TRBJ1-2, with D unclear. The length of the CDR3 is 16 residues. Germline values: CDR1 KGHSH, CDR2 LQKENI. The sequenced CDR3 bases are TGTGCCAGCTCGCCGGCTGGCGGCGGCGGGTTTAATGAC. This codes for CASSPAGGGGFND. The whole CDR3 sequence reads CASSPAGGGGFNDYTF.